The present T cell receptor beta chain was sequenced within a study of T cells after yellow fever vaccination (dated by TCRdb to between 2017 and 2020). Regarding the research as a whole: The SMART-Seq v4 Ultra Low Input RNA kit was used to prepare libraries from fractions with low cell numbers. To follow T-cell clones before and after primary and booster YFV17D yellow fever vaccination, bulk TCR alpha and beta repertoires were sequenced over time. Two healthy male donors, one aged 18 to 29 and one aged 30 to 40 years, were included in the cohort. Blood was drawn at multiple timepoints before and after primary and secondary immunization, with bulk PBMC replicates and cell subsets isolated.

TCR cDNA was made using 5'RACE template switching, a step that added a universal primer site and unique molecular identifiers. Priming for cDNA synthesis came from both the TCR alpha and TCR beta constant segments. Libraries were amplified in two PCR steps, with sample barcodes and sequencing adapters added in the second step. Sequencing of the libraries was done on either Illumina HiSeq 2500 (2x100 bp) or NovaSeq (2x150 bp). Turning to the authors' computational methods: Reads were demultiplexed and collapsed into UMI consensus sequences with MIGEC, and V(D)J alignment was performed with MiXCR. Vaccine-responding clonotypes were identified with edgeR using replicate PBMC samples, with FDR below 0.01 and a log2 fold change above 5 up to day 15 being required. Each bulk clonotype was labeled CD4 or CD8 based on which sequenced repertoire, CD4 or CD8, contained the clonotype at higher abundance. TCRdb took the public reads, trimmed them with fastp at Q25, ran MiXCR for clone calling and kept in-frame beta chains. Records with the same CDR3 protein are collapsed into one entry carrying the most frequent genes and DNA. The V and J calls were not made by the authors but by TCRdb's processing. Within this sample are around 300,000 distinct CDR3 sequences, with 10% to 15% of them counted one time only. The ten largest account for roughly 0.5% of the sample.

A word on this clonotype: Its antigen remains undetermined. No much larger clone exists at a distance of one base, and base qualities are not known.

The treatment or condition label, read with the paper, signifies: live attenuated yellow fever vaccine strain. A standard Ficoll-Paque protocol was used to isolate PBMCs from peripheral blood. CD4 and CD8 T-cell fractions were isolated with Dynabeads CD4 and CD8 positive selection kits. RNA was extracted with TriZol from bulk PBMCs, CD4 and CD8 fractions, and dextramer-positive and dextramer-negative fractions. The V end loses 6 bases and the J end loses 10 bases, and a stretch of 16 bases separates them. Looking up the germline V gene yields CDR1 MNHNS and CDR2 SASEGT. The CDR3 spans 14 residues, from the cysteine through the phenylalanine. CDR3 DNA only is kept here, 42 bases in frame from base 1. Overall study outcomes, separate from this receptor: A small fraction of clonotypes appeared in both the CD4 and CD8 compartments, likely as a result of convergent recombination. After the booster, most of the clones that had expanded following primary vaccination were detected again (about 95% of CD4 and around 90% of CD8), which suggests that memory was broadly maintained. Because only two donors were included in the study, the extent to which the findings can be generalized is limited. Computational filtering was required because FACS-sorted repertoires could contain abundant contaminating clonotypes from the bulk population. The secondary T-cell response was found to be weaker but faster than the primary response, with a peak reached on day 5 rather than on day 15.

The sequence was collected from a man aged 30 to 39 who received the YFV17D yellow fever vaccine. The specimen was CD4+ T cells sorted from PBMCs, collected 45 days after the yellow fever booster vaccination. Recombination joined TRBV6-1 with TRBJ1-6; the D gene is perhaps TRBD1, on 6 matching bases. The sequenced DNA is TGTGCCAGCAGGATACAGGGAGTGGAATCACCCCTCCACTTT. This yields the protein CASRIQGVESPLHF.